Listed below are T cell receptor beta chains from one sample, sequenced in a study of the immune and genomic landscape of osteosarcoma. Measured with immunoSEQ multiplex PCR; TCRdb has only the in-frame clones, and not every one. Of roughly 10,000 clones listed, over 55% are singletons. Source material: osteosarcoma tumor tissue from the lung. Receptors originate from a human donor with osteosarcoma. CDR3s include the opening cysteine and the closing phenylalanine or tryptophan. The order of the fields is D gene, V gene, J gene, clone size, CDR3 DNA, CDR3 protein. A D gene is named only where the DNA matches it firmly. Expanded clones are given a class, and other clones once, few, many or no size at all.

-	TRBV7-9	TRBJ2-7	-	TGTGCCAGCAGCTTAGGGACAGCCACCTACGAGCAGTACTTC	CASSLGTATYEQYF
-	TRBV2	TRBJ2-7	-	TGTGCCAGCAGCTTCCAGGGCCGAATAAACGAGCAGTACTTC	CASSFQGRINEQYF
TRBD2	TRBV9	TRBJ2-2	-	TGTGCCAGCAGTTCGGGACTAGCGGGAGAGTGGACCGGGGAGCTGTTTTTT	CASSSGLAGEWTGELFF
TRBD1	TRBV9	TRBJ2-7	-	TGTGCCAGCAGCGCCTCACAGGGGATGACGTACGAGCAGTACTTC	CASSASQGMTYEQYF
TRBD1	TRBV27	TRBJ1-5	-	TGTGCCAGCAGTTCCCTGACAGGGAATCAGCCCCAGCATTTT	CASSSLTGNQPQHF
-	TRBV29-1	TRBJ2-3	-	TGCAGCGTTGAGTCCGGGAGTCCAGATACGCAGTATTTT	CSVESGSPDTQYF
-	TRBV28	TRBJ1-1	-	TGTGCCAGCAGTTTATACGGTTACCGGGGGAACACTGAAGCTTTCTTT	CASSLYGYRGNTEAFF
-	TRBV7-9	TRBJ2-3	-	TGTGCCAGCAGCCCGACTAGTGCCTCAGATACGCAGTATTTT	CASSPTSASDTQYF
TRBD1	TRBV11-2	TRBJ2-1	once	TGTGCCAGCAGCCCACAGGGGCAGGGGAAAATGAATGAGCAGTTCTTC	CASSPQGQGKMNEQFF
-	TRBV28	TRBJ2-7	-	TGTGCCAGCACACTTCAGAGGGGGGTGGTGGACGAGCAGTACTTC	CASTLQRGVVDEQYF
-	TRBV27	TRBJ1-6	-	TGTGCCAGCGGGCCAGGGGATCGGACTGCTAATTCACCCCTCCACTTT	CASGPGDRTANSPLHF
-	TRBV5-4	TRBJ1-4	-	TGTGCCAGCAGCTTGGAATTGGGCGATGAAAAACTGTTTTTT	CASSLELGDEKLFF
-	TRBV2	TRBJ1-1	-	TGTGCCAGTACTATGAACACTGAAGCTTTCTTT	CASTMNTEAFF
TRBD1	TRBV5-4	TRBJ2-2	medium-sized	TGTGCCAGCAGCCCGGGACAGGACACCGGGGAGCTGTTTTTT	CASSPGQDTGELFF
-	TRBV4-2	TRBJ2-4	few	TGTGCCAGCAGCCCCGAAGGGGTTACGGACATTCAGTACTTC	CASSPEGVTDIQYF
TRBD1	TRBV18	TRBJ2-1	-	TGTGCCAGCTCACCCCCGGACAGGAGCTCCTACAATGAGCAGTTCTTC	CASSPPDRSSYNEQFF
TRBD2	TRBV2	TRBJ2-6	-	TGTGCCAGCAGTCAGTACCTGAGACTAGCGGGGGCCTCTGGGGCCAACGTCCTGACTTTC	CASSQYLRLAGASGANVLTF
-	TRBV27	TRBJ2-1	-	TGTGCCAGCAGTTCACCCGGAGGGCCCTCCTACAATGAGCAGTTCTTC	CASSSPGGPSYNEQFF
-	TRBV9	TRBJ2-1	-	TGTGCCAGCAGCGTAGGTGCGGAATACAATGAGCAGTTCTTC	CASSVGAEYNEQFF
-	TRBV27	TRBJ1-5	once	TGTGCCAGCAGCCACGGGCCTAATAGCAATCAGCCCCAGCATTTT	CASSHGPNSNQPQHF
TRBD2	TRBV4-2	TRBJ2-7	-	TGTGCCAGCAGCCAGATTTCAGGGGGACTAGCGGCCTACGAGCAGTACTTC	CASSQISGGLAAYEQYF
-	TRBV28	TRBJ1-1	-	TGTGCCAGCAGTTCGCGAGAGGGGCTCAACACTGAAGCTTTCTTT	CASSSREGLNTEAFF
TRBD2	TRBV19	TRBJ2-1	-	TGTGCCAGTAGTGGACTAGCAGACACCGATGAGCAGTTCTTC	CASSGLADTDEQFF
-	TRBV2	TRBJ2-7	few	TGTGCCAGCGACCCTTGGCAAAGTGAGCAGTACTTC	CASDPWQSEQYF
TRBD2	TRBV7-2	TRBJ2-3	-	TGTGCCAGCAGCCCTCTAGCGGGAGGAGTCACAGATACGCAGTATTTT	CASSPLAGGVTDTQYF
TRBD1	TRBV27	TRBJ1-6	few	TGTGCCAGCTGTTTATTCGGGTGGGACAGGGTGGGGAATTCACCCCTCCACTTT	CASCLFGWDRVGNSPLHF
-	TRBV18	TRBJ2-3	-	TGTGCCACGGGACACACCACAGATACGCAGTATTTT	CATGHTTDTQYF
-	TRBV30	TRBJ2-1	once	TGTGCCTGGAGTGTACGAGTCTTGAGGTCCCAGCGGTACAATGAGCAGTTCTTC	CAWSVRVLRSQRYNEQFF
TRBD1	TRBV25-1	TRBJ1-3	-	TGTGCCAGCAGTGCTGACAGGGAACCGGTTTCTGGAAACACCATATATTTT	CASSADREPVSGNTIYF
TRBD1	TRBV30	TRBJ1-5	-	TGTGCCTGGACAACCAGACAGGGGAGCCAGCCCCAGCATTTT	CAWTTRQGSQPQHF
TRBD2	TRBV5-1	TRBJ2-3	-	TGCGCCAGCAGCTTCGCGGGACTAGCGGAAGATACGCAGTATTTT	CASSFAGLAEDTQYF
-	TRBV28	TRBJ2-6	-	TGTGCCAGCAGTCCGGACAGCCTCTCTGGGGCCAACGTCCTGACTTTC	CASSPDSLSGANVLTF
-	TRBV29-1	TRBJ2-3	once	TGCAGCGTTGAACCCGGGGCCGGCACAGATACGCAGTATTTT	CSVEPGAGTDTQYF
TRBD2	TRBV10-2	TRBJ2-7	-	TGCGCCAGCAGTGAGTTCCGCGGACTAGCGGTAGCCGGTCCCTACGAGCAGTACTTC	CASSEFRGLAVAGPYEQYF
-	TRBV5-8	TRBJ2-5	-	TGTGCCAGCAGCTTGTTCTCAGGGGCTGGTCAAGAGACCCAGTACTTC	CASSLFSGAGQETQYF
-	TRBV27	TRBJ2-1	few	TGTGCCAGCAGCCAGGGTAGTGGGAATAGGGGTGAGCAGTTCTTC	CASSQGSGNRGEQFF
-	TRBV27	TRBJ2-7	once	TGTGCCAGCAGCCCCCATTTTAGCCGCCACTACGAGCAGTACTTC	CASSPHFSRHYEQYF
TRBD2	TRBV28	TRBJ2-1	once	TGTGCCAGCAGGTCTAGCGGGATGCCCTACAATGAGCAGTTCTTC	CASRSSGMPYNEQFF
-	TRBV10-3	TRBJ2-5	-	TGTGCCATCAGTGCCGGGACTCTTGGGGAGACCCAGTACTTC	CAISAGTLGETQYF
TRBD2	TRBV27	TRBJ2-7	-	TGTGCCAGCAGTGCCGGACGTAGCGGGAGGGCCTACGAGCAGTACTTC	CASSAGRSGRAYEQYF
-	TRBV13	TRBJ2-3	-	TGTGCCAGCAGCCCTCAAGGTGATACGCAGTATTTT	CASSPQGDTQYF
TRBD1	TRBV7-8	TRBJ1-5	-	TGTGCCAGCAGTTTACGACAGGGGCCCCAGCATTTT	CASSLRQGPQHF
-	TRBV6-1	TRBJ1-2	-	TGTGCCAGCAGTGAAGCGGTGTTGACAGGTGGCTACACCTTC	CASSEAVLTGGYTF
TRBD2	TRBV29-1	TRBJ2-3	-	TGCAGCGTCGAAGGATATAGGGACTACCCCCTAGATACGCAGTATTTT	CSVEGYRDYPLDTQYF
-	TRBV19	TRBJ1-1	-	TGTGCCAGTAGTATCTCCCTGAACACTGAAGCTTTCTTT	CASSISLNTEAFF